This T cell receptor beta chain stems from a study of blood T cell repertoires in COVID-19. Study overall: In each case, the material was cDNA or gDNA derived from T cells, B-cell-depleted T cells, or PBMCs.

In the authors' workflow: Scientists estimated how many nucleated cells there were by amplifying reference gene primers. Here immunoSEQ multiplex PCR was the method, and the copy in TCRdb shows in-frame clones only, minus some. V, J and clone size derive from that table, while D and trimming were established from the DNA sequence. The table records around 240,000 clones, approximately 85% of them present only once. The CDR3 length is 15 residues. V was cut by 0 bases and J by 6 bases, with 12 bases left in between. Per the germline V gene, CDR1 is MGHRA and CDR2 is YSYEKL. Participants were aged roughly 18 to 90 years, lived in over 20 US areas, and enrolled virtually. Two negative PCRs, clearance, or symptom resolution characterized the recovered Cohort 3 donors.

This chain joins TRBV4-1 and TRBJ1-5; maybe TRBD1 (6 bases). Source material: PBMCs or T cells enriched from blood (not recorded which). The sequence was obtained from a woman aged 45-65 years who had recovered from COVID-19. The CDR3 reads CASSQELTGSQPQHF. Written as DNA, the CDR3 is TGCGCCAGCAGCCAAGAATTAACAGGGTCTCAGCCCCAGCATTTT.